The clone carrying this T cell receptor (beta chain) occurred a few times. The antigen remains unidentified. These data come from a study of T cells after yellow fever vaccination. Study results and limitations: High-abundance clonotypes from the bulk population could contaminate FACS-sorted repertoires. There was a small share of clonotypes that showed up in both the CD4 and CD8 compartments.

MiXCR was run by TCRdb on the 5' RACE reads, yielding one entry per CDR3 protein. The sample has 150,000 to 200,000 distinct CDR3 sequences, roughly 8.8% seen once. There are 16 residues in the CDR3. J lost 3 bases, V lost 0 bases, and 5 bases had no gene match. From germline, CDR1 is LGHNA and CDR2 YNFKEQ. This chain links TRBV4-2 with TRBJ2-5; TRBD2 agrees at 9 bases. The input for sequencing was CD8+ T cells sorted from PBMCs, taken 45 days after the yellow fever booster vaccination. The sequence was obtained from a young man who received the YFV17D yellow fever vaccine. The CDR3 sequence: CASSQERASGEETQYF. CDR3 DNA sequence: TGTGCCAGCAGCCAAGAAAGGGCTAGCGGGGAAGAGACCCAGTACTTC.